These 2 T cell receptor beta chains share one sample of origin, sequenced in a study of blood T cell repertoires in COVID-19. Sequencing used immunoSEQ multiplex PCR; TCRdb keeps in-frame clones, though not all of them. The sample consists of 450,000 to 500,000 clones, 70% to 90% of them appearing once. The sequencing sample was made of peripheral blood. These receptors originate from a human donor in a cohort sampled during active COVID-19.

The chain is built from TRBV6-5 and TRBJ1-2; TRBD1 aligns across 9 bases. Trimming removed 5 bases from V and 2 bases from J; junction bases left unmatched: 3. There are 14 residues in the CDR3. Germline V gene lookup returns CDR1 MNHEY and CDR2 SVGAGI. In nucleotides, the CDR3 is TGTGCCAGCAGTCGGACAGGGGAGAACTATGGCTACACCTTC. This sequence encodes CASSRTGENYGYTF.

On this clone: Other DNA sequences within the sample encode an identical CDR3. V and J are TRBV30 and TRBJ2-5; 9 bases are shared with TRBD1. CDR3 length: 12 residues. Germline V gives CDR1 GTSNPN, CDR2 SVGIG (reference sequence). The J segment lost 5 bases and the V segment lost 4 bases, leaving 2 bases of the junction unmatched. DNA of the CDR3: TGTGCCTGGAACAGGGGGCTTGAGACCCAGTACTTC. It codes for CAWNRGLETQYF.